These 24 T cell receptor beta chains originate from one sample sequenced in a study of T cell responses to AZD1222 COVID-19 vaccine. The assay was immunoSEQ multiplex PCR, and TCRdb's table has in-frame clones only and misses some. The repertoire consists of more than 140,000 clones, with around 92% occurring once and the leading ten covering 2.5% to 3.5%. Sequencing used peripheral blood, obtained on day 0 of AZD1222 vaccination. The receptors shown here come from an adult in good health.

The chain has TRBV18 and TRBJ1-4; TRBD1 aligns across 8 bases. J was trimmed by 5 bases and V by 6 bases; bases with no gene match: 8. The CDR3 sequence is 15 residues long. Per the germline V gene, CDR1 is KGHSH and CDR2 is LQKENI. DNA of the CDR3: TGTGCCAGCTCTCTGACCCAGGGGGCGAATGAAAAACTGTTTTTT. Protein: CASSLTQGANEKLFF.

This chain joins TRBV27 and TRBJ1-5, with 7 bases lining up with TRBD1. The CDR3 runs to 17 residues. CDR1 and CDR2 from the germline V gene are MNHEY and SMNVEV (reference sequence). J lost 1 base, V lost 4 bases, and 10 bases had no gene match. CDR3 sequence (DNA): TGTGCCAGCAGTTCTAAAAAGACAGGGTGGAGCAATCAGCCCCAGCATTTT. Encoded protein: CASSSKKTGWSNQPQHF.

The rearrangement links TRBV12-5 to TRBJ2-7; D might be TRBD2 (6 bases). The CDR3 is 17 amino acids. Germline-derived CDR1 and CDR2 are LGHNT and FRNRAP. V was pared by 0 bases and J by 7 bases, with 22 bases between. The CDR3 nucleotides are TGTGCTAGTGGTTTGGTAGTGACGGGAGCCTCTTTAGGGGAGCAGTACTTC. Protein sequence: CASGLVVTGASLGEQYF.

The rearrangement uses TRBV6-4 and TRBJ2-2; maybe TRBD1 (6 bases). The V gene lost 6 bases and the J gene lost 7 bases, with 12 bases spanning the gap. Germline values: CDR1 MRHNA, CDR2 SNTAGT. The CDR3 runs to 13 residues. The CDR3 here is CASRDSPGGELFF. In DNA, the CDR3 is TGTGCCAGCAGGGACAGCCCCGGCGGGGAGCTGTTTTTT.

This chain connects TRBV7-2 to TRBJ2-7; 10 bases are a match to TRBD2. The CDR3 has 15 amino acids. In germline, CDR1 is SGHTA, CDR2 FQGNSA. The junction had 10 bases not matched to a gene; V was cut back by 5 bases and J by 6 bases. CDR3 sequence reads: CASSPGASGGAEQYF. CDR3 in DNA: TGTGCCAGCAGCCCTGGAGCGAGCGGGGGGGCCGAGCAGTACTTC. Full variable domain (outside the CDR3, taken from reference TRBV7-2 and TRBJ2-7): GAGVSQSPSNKVTEKGKDVELRCDPISGHTALYWYRQSLGQGLEFLIYFQGNSAPDKSGLPSDRFSAERTGGSVSTLTIQRTQQEDSAVYLCASSPGASGGAEQYFGPGTRLTVT.

This rearrangement joins TRBV6-2 or TRBV6-3 to TRBJ1-2, with TRBD1 identical over 8 bases. J gave up 6 bases and V 6 bases, and 12 bases lay outside the gene matches. In germline, CDR1 is MNHEY, CDR2 SVGEGT. CDR3 length: 15 residues. CDR3 sequence (DNA): TGTGCCAGCAGCGACCCAGGGGGCGCTTGGAATGGCTACACCTTC. Translation gives CASSDPGGAWNGYTF.

The rearrangement links TRBV19 to TRBJ2-2, with unresolved D. The CDR3 totals 13 residues. The ends were cut back, 6 bases at V and 1 base at J, with 6 bases in the middle. CDR1 and CDR2 (germline): LNHDA, SQIVND (reference sequence). CDR3 amino acids: CASRIRNTGELFF. The CDR3, as DNA: TGTGCCAGTAGGATCAGGAACACCGGGGAGCTGTTTTTT.

The genes are TRBV12-5 and TRBJ1-5, with no clear D. This CDR3 is 18 amino acids long. Germline V lookup: CDR1 LGHNT, CDR2 FRNRAP. Trimming removed 3 bases from V and 2 bases from J, with 20 bases in between. Written as DNA, the CDR3 is TGTGCTAGTGGTTTCTTGACCGGTCTTAGTATAGGCAATCAGCCCCAGCATTTT. Its protein product is CASGFLTGLSIGNQPQHF.

The chain is built from TRBV11-2 and TRBJ1-5, with 7 bases aligning to TRBD1. The CDR3 has 16 residues. The junction had 3 bases not matched to a gene; V was cut back by 1 base and J by 0 bases. CDR1 and CDR2 (germline): SGHAT, FQNNGV. CDR3 region: CASSLGGGHSNQPQHF. In nucleotides, the CDR3 is TGTGCCAGCAGCTTAGGAGGGGGCCATAGCAATCAGCCCCAGCATTTT.

This chain uses TRBV18 with TRBJ1-1; D gene unclear. This CDR3 is 16 amino acids long. The V and J ends lost 1 base and 4 bases respectively, with 16 bases between them. Germline CDR1 reads KGHSH; CDR2 reads LQKENI. Here the CDR3 reads CASSPQPGGLGTEAFF. CDR3 coding DNA: TGTGCCAGCTCACCACAGCCAGGAGGACTAGGCACTGAAGCTTTCTTT.

The chain carries TRBV6-4 and TRBJ2-1; no definite D call. The V and J ends lost 5 bases and 9 bases respectively, with 14 bases between them. The CDR3 covers 13 residues. Germline assignment: CDR1 MRHNA and CDR2 SNTAGT. The CDR3 spells CASSPTPESEQFF. CDR3 nucleotides: TGTGCCAGCAGTCCGACCCCCGAGAGTGAGCAGTTCTTC.

This clone is a singleton in its sample. V is TRBV5-1 and J is TRBJ2-3; TRBD1 is a possible D gene (7 bases). CDR1 and CDR2 from the germline V gene are SGHRS and YFSETQ. Trimming took off 1 base at V and 4 bases at J, with 10 bases between the two ends. CDR3 size: 14 residues. The CDR3, as DNA: TGCGCCAGCAGCTTGCAGGGGGGCGCAGATACGCAGTATTTT. Protein sequence: CASSLQGGADTQYF.

The chain couples TRBV2 to TRBJ2-3; D remains ambiguous. Trimming left V 6 bases short and J 1 base short, with 14 bases between. This CDR3 has 15 residues. Germline V gene lookup returns CDR1 SNHLY and CDR2 FYNNEI. CDR3 coding DNA: TGTGCCAGCAGCCCTACCAGGCCCGGCACAGATACGCAGTATTTT. Its translation is CASSPTRPGTDTQYF.

J is TRBJ2-1 and V is TRBV5-1, with 14 bases matching TRBD2. The length of the CDR3 is 21 residues. Germline CDR1 reads SGHRS; CDR2 reads YFSETQ. Trimming took 6 bases from V and 2 from J; bases not matched to a gene: 19. CDR3 protein: CASTLFDQGLAGVWAYNEQFF. The CDR3 nucleotides read TGCGCCAGCACCCTCTTCGACCAGGGACTAGCGGGAGTTTGGGCCTACAATGAGCAGTTCTTC.

The chain combines TRBV9 with TRBJ1-1; 8 bases match TRBD1. Trimming cost V 3 bases and J 0 bases; bases outside gene matches: 10. Germline V gives CDR1 SGDLS, CDR2 YYNGEE. CDR3 length equals 17 residues. CDR3 region: CASSARQGPPMNTEAFF. The CDR3 bases are TGTGCCAGCAGCGCTCGACAGGGGCCCCCAATGAACACTGAAGCTTTCTTT.

This chain connects TRBV9 to TRBJ2-2, with TRBD2 matching over 15 bases. V gave up 0 bases and J gave up 4 bases; unmatched junction bases: 7. Germline lookup yields CDR1 SGDLS and CDR2 YYNGEE. CDR3 length equals 19 residues. CDR3 protein: CASSVGRTSGRVSTGELFF. CDR3 in DNA: TGTGCCAGCAGCGTAGGACGGACTAGCGGGAGGGTATCCACCGGGGAGCTGTTTTTT.

The rearrangement uses TRBV6-5 and TRBJ1-2; no firm D call. This CDR3 has 13 residues. V gave up 6 bases and J gave up 3 bases, with 11 bases separating them. Germline CDR1 and CDR2: MNHEY and SVGAGI. CDR3 in DNA: TGTGCCAGCAGCCCAGACGGGTACTATGGCTACACCTTC. The encoded protein is CASSPDGYYGYTF.

This chain uses TRBV3-1 (or the pseudogene TRBV3-2) with TRBJ2-7; the D is unclear. CDR3 length: 15 residues. Germline V gene sequence: CDR1 LGHDT, CDR2 YNNKEL (reference sequence). Between the trimmed V and J ends, which lost 0 bases and 4 bases, there was a span of 13 bases. The CDR3 reads CASSQERQAYYEQYF. The CDR3 nucleotides read TGTGCCAGCAGCCAAGAGAGGCAGGCTTATTACGAGCAGTACTTC.

V and J are TRBV21-1 and TRBJ2-7; the table's D call of TRBD2 was not tested on the DNA. TRBV21-1 is a pseudogene segment. The CDR3 is 15 residues long. This CDR3 is CASSIGLAHSYEQYF. CDR3 bases: TGTGCCAGCAGTATAGGACTAGCGCACTCCTACGAGCAGTACTTC.

This clone is medium-sized. The chain recombines TRBV7-8 with TRBJ2-3; D not certain. Germline V gives CDR1 SGHVS, CDR2 FQNEAQ. V lost 3 bases and J lost 4, with 8 bases in between. The CDR3 totals 13 residues. CDR3 region: CASSFTKADTQYF. CDR3 DNA: TGTGCCAGCAGCTTTACGAAGGCAGATACGCAGTATTTT.

The genes are TRBV15 and TRBJ2-7; perhaps TRBD2 as D (6 bases). With 0 bases removed from V and 5 bases from J, the gap between germline ends came to 14 bases. The CDR3 spans 15 residues. CDR1 and CDR2 from the germline V gene are LNHNV and YYDKDF (reference sequence). Written as DNA, the CDR3 is TGTGCCACCAGCAGAGACGCCGGGACTTTGAACGAGCAGTACTTC. Translating it yields CATSRDAGTLNEQYF.

The chain has TRBV5-6 and TRBJ2-2; D uncertain. CDR1 is SGHDT and CDR2 is YYEEEE in the germline V gene. The length of the CDR3 is 14 residues. Trimming cost V 4 bases and J 4 bases, with 11 bases left between them. CDR3 residues: CASSPRVVTGELFF. The CDR3, as DNA: TGTGCCAGCAGCCCCCGGGTGGTCACCGGGGAGCTGTTTTTT. Full variable domain (rest looked up from reference TRBV5-6 and TRBJ2-2): DAGVTQSPTHLIKTRGQQVTLRCSPKSGHDTVSWYQQALGQGPQFIFQYYEEEERQRGNFPDRFSGHQFPNYSSELNVNALLLGDSALYLCASSPRVVTGELFFGEGSRLTVL.

This clone was observed a single time. The CDR3, as DNA: TGTGCCAGCAGTGCAGGGAGGGAAGCTTTCTTT. This encodes CASSAGREAFF. The chain uses TRBV2 and TRBJ1-1; the D gene is possibly TRBD1 (5 bases). The germline V gene has CDR1 SNHLY and CDR2 FYNNEI. Trimming stripped 4 bases from V and 8 bases from J, with 8 bases between. The CDR3 is made up of 11 amino acids.

The genes are TRBV4-2 and TRBJ1-5; D is unclear. CDR3 length: 13 residues. Trimming shortened V by 1 base and J by 5 bases, and 6 bases separated the two germline ends. The germline V gene has CDR1 LGHNA and CDR2 YNFKEQ. The CDR3 region is CASSQALYQPQHF. The CDR3 DNA sequence: TGTGCCAGCAGCCAAGCCCTCTATCAGCCCCAGCATTTT.